The clone carrying this TCR beta chain showed up just a few times. Antigen specificity is unknown. The sample comes from a study of response to subunit inactivated influenza vaccine. TCRdb reanalysed the RT-PCR reads using MiXCR and keeps one entry per CDR3 protein. In the table there are a few hundred thousand distinct CDR3 sequences, less than 15% of which are singletons. Whole-study findings and limits: After each seasonal influenza vaccination, few new T cells are recruited, the authors suggested.

V trimming: 0 bases; J trimming: 7 bases; junction bases outside the gene matches: 8. CDR1 and CDR2 (germline): LGHNA, YSLEER. This CDR3 comprises 15 residues. The source was PBMCs from blood, collected 11 to 12 days after vaccination. The V gene is TRBV4-3, the J gene TRBJ2-7; 8 positions match TRBD1. The clonotype originates from a man between 50 and 59 years old who received an inactivated influenza vaccine. Written as DNA, the CDR3 is TGCGCCAGCAGCCAAGAGGACAGGGAGGTCTCTGAGCAGTACTTC. Residues: CASSQEDREVSEQYF.